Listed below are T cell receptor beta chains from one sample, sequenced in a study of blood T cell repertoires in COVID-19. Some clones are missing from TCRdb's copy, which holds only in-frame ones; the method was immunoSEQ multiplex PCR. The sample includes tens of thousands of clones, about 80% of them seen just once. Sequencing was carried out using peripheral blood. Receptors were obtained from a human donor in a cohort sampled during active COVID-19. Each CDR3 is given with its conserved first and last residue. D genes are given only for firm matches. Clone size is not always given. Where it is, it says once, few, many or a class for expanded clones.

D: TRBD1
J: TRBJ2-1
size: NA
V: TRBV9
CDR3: CASSVARDRGPNYNEQFF
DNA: TGTGCCAGCAGCGTAGCCCGGGACAGGGGGCCTAACTACAATGAGCAGTTCTTC

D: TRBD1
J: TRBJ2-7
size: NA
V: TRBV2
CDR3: CASSYGQGGEYF
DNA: TGTGCCAGCAGTTACGGACAGGGTGGGGAGTACTTC

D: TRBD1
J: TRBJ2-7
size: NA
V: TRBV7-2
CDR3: CASSYLPGQGAGGQYF
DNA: TGTGCCAGCAGCTACCTACCGGGACAGGGGGCGGGAGGGCAGTACTTC

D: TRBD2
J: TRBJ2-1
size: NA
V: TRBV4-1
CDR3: CASSPTSGLADWSSYNEQFF
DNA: TGCGCCAGCAGCCCAACCTCAGGACTAGCCGACTGGAGCTCCTACAATGAGCAGTTCTTC

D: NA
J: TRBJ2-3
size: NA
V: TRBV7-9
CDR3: CASSQRVGTQYF
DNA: TGTGCCAGCAGCCAACGCGTTGGTACGCAGTATTTT

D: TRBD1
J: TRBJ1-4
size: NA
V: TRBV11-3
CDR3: CASSSRDRREKLFF
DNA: TGTGCCAGCAGCAGCCGGGACAGGCGTGAAAAACTGTTTTTT

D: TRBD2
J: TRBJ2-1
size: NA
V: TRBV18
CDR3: CASSPVPREGNEQFF
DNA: TGTGCCAGCTCACCAGTGCCCCGGGAGGGCAATGAGCAGTTCTTC

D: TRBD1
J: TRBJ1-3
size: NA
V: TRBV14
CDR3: CASTSRQGYGNTIYF
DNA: TGTGCCAGCACCTCGAGACAGGGGTACGGAAACACCATATATTTT

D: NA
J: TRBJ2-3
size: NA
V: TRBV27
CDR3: CASKAGSTDTQYF
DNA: TGTGCCAGCAAGGCGGGGAGCACAGATACGCAGTATTTT

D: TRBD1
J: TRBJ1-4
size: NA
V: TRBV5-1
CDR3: CASSAWTGDEKLFF
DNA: TGCGCCAGCAGCGCCTGGACAGGGGACGAAAAACTGTTTTTT

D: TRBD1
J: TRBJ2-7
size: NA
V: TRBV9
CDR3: CASSETGLGEQYF
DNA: TGTGCCAGCAGCGAGACAGGGTTGGGCGAGCAGTACTTC

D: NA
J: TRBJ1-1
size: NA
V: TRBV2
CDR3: CASSVGRDTEAFF
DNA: TGTGCCAGCAGTGTAGGCAGGGACACTGAAGCTTTCTTT

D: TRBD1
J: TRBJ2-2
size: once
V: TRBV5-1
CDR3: CASSPGTGGRTGELFF
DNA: TGCGCCAGCAGCCCGGGGACAGGGGGTCGTACCGGGGAGCTGTTTTTT

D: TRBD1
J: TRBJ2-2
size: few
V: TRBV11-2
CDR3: CASSFRQGQGNSGGELFF
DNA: TGTGCCAGCAGCTTCCGACAAGGACAGGGCAATTCCGGCGGGGAGCTGTTTTTT

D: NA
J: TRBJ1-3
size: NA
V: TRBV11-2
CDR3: CASSLGYGNTIYF
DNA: TGTGCCAGCAGCTTGGGCTACGGAAACACCATATATTTT

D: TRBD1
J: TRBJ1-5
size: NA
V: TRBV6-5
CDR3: CASSQQGVVAQPQHF
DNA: TGTGCCAGCAGTCAACAGGGGGTGGTGGCTCAGCCCCAGCATTTT

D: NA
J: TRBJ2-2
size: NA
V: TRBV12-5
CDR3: CASGLTRGVGRELFF
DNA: TGTGCTAGTGGTTTGACCAGGGGGGTAGGCCGGGAGCTGTTTTTT

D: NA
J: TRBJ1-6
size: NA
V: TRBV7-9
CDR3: CASSPHRGDTHSPLHF
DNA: TGTGCCAGCAGCCCACATCGGGGGGACACACATTCACCCCTCCACTTT

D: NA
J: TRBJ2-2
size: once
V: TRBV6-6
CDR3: CASSYSRTGWTGELFF
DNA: TGTGCCAGCAGTTACTCTCGAACAGGGTGGACCGGGGAGCTGTTTTTT

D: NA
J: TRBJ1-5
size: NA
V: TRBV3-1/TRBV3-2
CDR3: CASSRGDLPNQPQHF
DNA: TGTGCCAGCAGCCGGGGGGATCTGCCGAATCAGCCCCAGCATTTT

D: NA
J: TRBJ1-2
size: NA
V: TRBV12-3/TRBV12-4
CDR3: CASSFSLLYGYTF
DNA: TGTGCCAGCAGTTTCTCACTCCTCTATGGCTACACCTTC

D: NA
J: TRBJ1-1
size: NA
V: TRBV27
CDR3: CASSVRGDYTEAFF
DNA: TGTGCCAGCAGTGTCCGGGGGGATTACACTGAAGCTTTCTTT

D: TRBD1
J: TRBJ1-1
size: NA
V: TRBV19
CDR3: CASSTSGQTEAFF
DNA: TGTGCCAGTAGTACCTCGGGACAGACTGAAGCTTTCTTT

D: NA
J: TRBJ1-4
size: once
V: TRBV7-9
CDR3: CASSFPQTTNEKLFF
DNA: TGTGCCAGCAGCTTCCCACAAACAACTAATGAAAAACTGTTTTTT

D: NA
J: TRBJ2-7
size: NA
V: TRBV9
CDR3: CASSARDSLPYEQYF
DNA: TGTGCCAGCAGCGCCCGGGACTCCTTGCCCTACGAGCAGTACTTC

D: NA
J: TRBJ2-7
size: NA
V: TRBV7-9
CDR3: CASSQTGYEQYF
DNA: TGTGCCAGCAGCCAAACAGGCTACGAGCAGTACTTC

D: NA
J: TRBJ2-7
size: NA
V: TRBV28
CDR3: CASSLPGISSYEQYF
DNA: TGTGCCAGCAGTTTGCCAGGGATAAGCTCCTACGAGCAGTACTTC

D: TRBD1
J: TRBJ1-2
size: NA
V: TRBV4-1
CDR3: CASSPGQGTRANYGYTF
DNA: TGCGCCAGCAGCCCCGGACAGGGCACCAGAGCTAACTATGGCTACACCTTC

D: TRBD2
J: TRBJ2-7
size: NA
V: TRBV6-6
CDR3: CASSYGRGDYEQYF
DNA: TGTGCCAGCAGTTACGGACGGGGGGATTACGAGCAGTACTTC

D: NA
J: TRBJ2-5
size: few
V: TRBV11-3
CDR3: CASSPRNPGETQYF
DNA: TGTGCCAGCAGCCCCCGGAACCCAGGGGAGACCCAGTACTTC

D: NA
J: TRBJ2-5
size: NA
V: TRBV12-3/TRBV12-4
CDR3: CASSLGETQYF
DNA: TGTGCCAGCAGTTTGGGCGAGACCCAGTACTTC

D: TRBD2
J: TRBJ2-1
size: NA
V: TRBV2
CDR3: CASSGGLAGPSEQFF
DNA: TGTGCCAGCAGCGGGGGACTAGCGGGGCCCTCGGAGCAGTTCTTC

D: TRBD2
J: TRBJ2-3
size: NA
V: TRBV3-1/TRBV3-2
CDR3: CASSLGISGGPRDTQYF
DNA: TGTGCCAGCAGCCTAGGGATTAGCGGGGGGCCTCGAGATACGCAGTATTTT

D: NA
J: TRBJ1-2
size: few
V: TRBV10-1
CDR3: CASSENDRSGGYTF
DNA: TGCGCCAGCAGTGAAAACGACAGGAGTGGGGGCTACACCTTC

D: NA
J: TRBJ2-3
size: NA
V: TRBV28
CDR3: CASAGLTDTQYF
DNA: TGTGCCAGCGCGGGTTTGACAGATACGCAGTATTTT

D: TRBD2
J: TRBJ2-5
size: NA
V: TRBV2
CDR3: CASKRGTTGETQYF
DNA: TGTGCCAGCAAACGAGGGACTACAGGAGAGACCCAGTACTTC

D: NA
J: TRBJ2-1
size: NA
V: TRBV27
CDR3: CASGRTAYNEQFF
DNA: TGTGCCAGCGGGCGGACAGCCTACAATGAGCAGTTCTTC

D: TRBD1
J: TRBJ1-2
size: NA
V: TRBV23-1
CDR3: CASSQSKTGTGDGYTF
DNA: TGCGCCAGCAGTCAATCGAAGACCGGGACAGGGGATGGCTACACCTTC

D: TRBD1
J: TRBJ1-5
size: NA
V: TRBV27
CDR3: CASSSQGGPQHF
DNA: TGTGCCAGCAGTTCCCAGGGGGGGCCCCAGCATTTT

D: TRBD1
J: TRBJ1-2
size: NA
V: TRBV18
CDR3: CASSPDRGGYTF
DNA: TGTGCCAGCTCACCGGACAGGGGTGGCTACACCTTC

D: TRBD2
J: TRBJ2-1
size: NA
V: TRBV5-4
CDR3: CASSLGLNNEQFF
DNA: TGTGCCAGCAGCCTGGGACTAAACAATGAGCAGTTCTTC

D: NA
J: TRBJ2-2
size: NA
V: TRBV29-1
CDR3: CSVGQQLTGELFF
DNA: TGCAGCGTTGGACAACAGCTCACCGGGGAGCTGTTTTTT

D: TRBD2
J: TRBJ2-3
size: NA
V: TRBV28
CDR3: CASSLTSGGAFGTDTQYF
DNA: TGTGCCAGCAGCCTGACTAGCGGGGGGGCCTTCGGCACAGATACGCAGTATTTT

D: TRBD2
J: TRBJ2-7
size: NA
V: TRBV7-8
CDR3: CASSRSGGAIYEQYF
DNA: TGTGCCAGCAGTCGCAGCGGGGGAGCCATCTACGAGCAGTACTTC

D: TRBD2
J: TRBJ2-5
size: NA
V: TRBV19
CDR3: CASSGVAGLETQYF
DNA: TGTGCCAGTAGTGGAGTAGCGGGGTTAGAGACCCAGTACTTC

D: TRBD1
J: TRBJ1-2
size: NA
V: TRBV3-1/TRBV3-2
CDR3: CASSQAGQGVYGYTF
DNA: TGTGCCAGCAGCCAAGCAGGACAGGGAGTCTATGGCTACACCTTC

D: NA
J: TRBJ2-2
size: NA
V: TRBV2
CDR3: CASSDSGQDTGELFF
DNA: TGTGCCAGCAGTGATTCTGGGCAAGACACCGGGGAGCTGTTTTTT

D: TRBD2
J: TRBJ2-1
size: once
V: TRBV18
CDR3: CASSPSGGSSYNEQFF
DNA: TGTGCCAGCTCCCCTAGCGGGGGAAGCTCCTACAATGAGCAGTTCTTC

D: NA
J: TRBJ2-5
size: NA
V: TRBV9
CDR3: CASSVSGRGGETQYF
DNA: TGTGCCAGCAGCGTATCAGGCAGGGGCGGGGAGACCCAGTACTTC

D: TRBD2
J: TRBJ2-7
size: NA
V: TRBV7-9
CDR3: CASSGGGKSSYEQYF
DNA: TGTGCCAGCAGCGGGGGAGGGAAGAGCTCCTACGAGCAGTACTTC

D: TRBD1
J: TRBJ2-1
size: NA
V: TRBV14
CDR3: CASSQEGTGHRNEQFF
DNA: TGTGCCAGCAGCCAAGAAGGGACAGGGCATCGCAATGAGCAGTTCTTC

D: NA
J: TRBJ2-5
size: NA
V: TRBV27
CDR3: CASSRRGGIETQYF
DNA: TGTGCCAGCAGTCGAAGGGGTGGTATCGAGACCCAGTACTTC

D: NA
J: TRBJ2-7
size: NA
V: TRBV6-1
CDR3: CASSERTIYEQYF
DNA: TGTGCCAGCAGTGAAAGGACAATCTACGAGCAGTACTTC